The present T cell receptor (beta chain) was sequenced within a study of T cells expressing NK-cell markers. Study results and limitations: A range of about 1.0-8% of CD8+ T cells consisted of dominant NKG2C+ clonotypes in several donors.

The CDR3 loop spans 12 amino acids. Germline assignment: CDR1 MDHEN and CDR2 SYDVKM. From the 5' RACE reads, TCRdb lists one entry per CDR3 protein and no DNA. The sample data list 150,000 or so distinct CDR3 sequences. As concerns this clonotype: Its matching antigen is unknown.

V is TRBV28 and J is TRBJ2-5; TCRdb indicates TRBD1, and absent DNA this call remains unverified. Input material: blood T cells: a sorted CD56 or NKG2C T cell subset, CD4+ or CD8+ T cells, or bulk PBMC T cells (not recorded which). The receptor was isolated from a woman aged 50 to 60 in good health. CDR3 in amino acids: CATAREGETQYF.